The 26 T cell receptor beta chains reported below all come from one sample, sequenced in a study of technical replicates of blood from a few donors. The assay was immunoSEQ multiplex PCR, and TCRdb's table has in-frame clones only and misses some. Of about 13,000 clones detected, 70% to 90% appear once; the ten largest clones hold approximately 10%. The sequenced sample was PBMCs. All receptors come from a human donor in good health.

This chain links TRBV9 with TRBJ1-2; 10 bases line up with TRBD1. Germline trimming cut 4 bases from V and 12 bases from J; bases unmatched to any gene: 9. The germline V gene has CDR1 SGDLS and CDR2 YYNGEE. This CDR3 has 13 amino acids. CDR3 sequence: CASSHGTGERNTF. CDR3 nucleotides: TGTGCCAGCAGCCACGGGACAGGGGAAAGAAACACCTTC.

The chain employs TRBV5-1 and TRBJ2-2; possible D gene TRBD1, 5 bases. This CDR3 comprises 14 residues. V was pared by 1 base and J by 8 bases, with 12 bases between. Germline CDR1 and CDR2: SGHRS and YFSETQ. The CDR3 reads CASSLQGRVGELFF. The CDR3 DNA is TGCGCCAGCAGCTTGCAGGGCAGGGTAGGGGAGCTGTTTTTT. Complete variable domain (other parts from reference TRBV5-1 and TRBJ2-2): KAGVTQTPRYLIKTRGQQVTLSCSPISGHRSVSWYQQTPGQGLQFLFEYFSETQRNKGNFPGRFSGRQFSNSRSEMNVSTLELGDSALYLCASSLQGRVGELFFGEGSRLTVL.

This chain joins TRBV19 and TRBJ1-2; D unresolved. CDR1 and CDR2 (germline): LNHDA, SQIVND (reference sequence). V was pared by 6 bases and J by 4 bases, with 18 bases between. The CDR3 has 15 residues. The chain's CDR3 is CASSGIQPQGYGYTF. DNA of the CDR3: TGTGCCAGTAGCGGAATACAGCCTCAAGGCTATGGCTACACCTTC.

This rearrangement joins TRBV7-8 to TRBJ2-7; D uncertain. CDR1 is SGHVS and CDR2 is FQNEAQ in the germline V gene. V lost 4 bases and J lost 4, with 17 bases in between. The CDR3 consists of 15 residues. The CDR3 region is CASSSFLGHGYEQYF. CDR3 in DNA: TGTGCCAGCAGCTCTTTTCTAGGTCATGGTTACGAGCAGTACTTC.

The chain joins TRBV19 to TRBJ2-5, with 8 bases aligning to TRBD2. The J segment lost 3 bases and the V segment lost 5 bases, leaving 8 bases of the junction unmatched. Germline V lookup: CDR1 LNHDA, CDR2 SQIVND (reference sequence). This CDR3 contains 15 residues. In DNA form, the CDR3 reads TGTGCCAGTAGTGCCGGGACTAGGGGGAAAGAGACCCAGTACTTC. This sequence encodes CASSAGTRGKETQYF. Filled out from reference TRBV19 and TRBJ2-5, the complete variable domain reads DGGITQSPKYLFRKEGQNVTLSCEQNLNHDAMYWYRQDPGQGLRLIYYSQIVNDFQKGDIAEGYSVSREKKESFPLTVTSAQKNPTAFYLCASSAGTRGKETQYFGPGTRLLVL.

The CDR3 region has the DNA TGTGCCAGCAGTGGGGGACAGGGGTGGGGCTATGGCTACACCTTC. Protein sequence: CASSGGQGWGYGYTF. The chain joins TRBV6-1 to TRBJ1-2; 10 bases map to TRBD1. The V gene's germline CDR1 is MNHNS and CDR2 SASEGT. Germline trimming cut 4 bases from V and 4 bases from J; bases unmatched to any gene: 6. The CDR3 spans 15 residues.

This clone appeared once. The chain uses TRBV25-1 and TRBJ1-5; unclear D gene. The CDR3 spans 14 residues. Trimming removed 3 bases from V and 4 bases from J, with 10 bases in between. CDR1 is MGHDK, CDR2 SYGVNS, per germline. The chain's CDR3 is CASSDATVNQPQHF. In DNA, the CDR3 is TGTGCCAGCAGTGACGCTACAGTGAATCAGCCCCAGCATTTT.

V and J are TRBV30 and TRBJ2-1; a weak D match, TRBD2 (5 bases). The CDR3 sequence is 11 residues long. V was clipped by 0 bases and J by 15 bases, with 12 bases between them. Germline V CDR1 and CDR2: GTSNPN, SVGIG (reference sequence). The DNA for the CDR3 is TGTGCCTGGAGTGTACAACTAGTCATGTTCTTC. Protein sequence: CAWSVQLVMFF.

This clone was observed a few times. The chain links TRBV11-3 to TRBJ2-2; D is perhaps TRBD2 (5 bases). Looked up from germline, CDR1 is SGHNT and CDR2 is YENEEA. CDR3 size: 16 residues. V shed 4 bases and J shed 1 base, with 13 bases lying between them. For the CDR3, the DNA is TGTGCCAGCAGCTCCTACGACACTAGGAACACCGGGGAGCTGTTTTTT. It encodes CASSSYDTRNTGELFF.

The chain employs TRBV5-1 and TRBJ2-2; 9 bases agree with TRBD1. The CDR3 sequence is 16 residues long. The junction had 10 bases not matched to a gene; V was cut back by 6 bases and J by 4 bases. CDR1 and CDR2 (germline): SGHRS, YFSETQ. In DNA form, the CDR3 reads TGCGCCAGCACCAACAGGGGGCGCGGGTCCACCGGGGAGCTGTTTTTT. It yields the protein CASTNRGRGSTGELFF. Filled out from reference TRBV5-1 and TRBJ2-2, the complete variable domain reads KAGVTQTPRYLIKTRGQQVTLSCSPISGHRSVSWYQQTPGQGLQFLFEYFSETQRNKGNFPGRFSGRQFSNSRSEMNVSTLELGDSALYLCASTNRGRGSTGELFFGEGSRLTVL.

The chain employs TRBV12-5 and TRBJ2-7; D perhaps matches TRBD2 (6 bases). Germline V CDR1 and CDR2: LGHNT, FRNRAP. Trimming pared 1 base from V and 6 bases from J, leaving 10 bases between. The CDR3 extends over 13 amino acids. The CDR3 sequence is CASGLGRDREQYF. Here the CDR3 DNA reads TGTGCTAGTGGTTTGGGGAGGGATCGCGAGCAGTACTTC. Full variable domain (remainder filled in from reference TRBV12-5 and TRBJ2-7): DARVTQTPRHKVTEMGQEVTMRCQPILGHNTVFWYRQTMMQGLELLAYFRNRAPLDDSGMPKDRFSAEMPDATLATLKIQPSEPRDSAVYFCASGLGRDREQYFGPGTRLTVT.

This clone was observed a handful of times. The genes are TRBV9 and TRBJ1-4; TRBD1 aligns across 10 bases. The germline CDR1 and CDR2 sequences are SGDLS and YYNGEE. Trimming took 2 bases from V and 4 from J; bases not matched to a gene: 5. The CDR3 spans 16 residues. The CDR3 DNA is TGTGCCAGCAGCGTCTCGACAGGGGGCAATAATGAAAAACTGTTTTTT. It is translated as CASSVSTGGNNEKLFF. Using reference TRBV9 and TRBJ1-4 for the parts outside the CDR3, the full variable domain is DSGVTQTPKHLITATGQRVTLRCSPRSGDLSVYWYQQSLDQGLQFLIQYYNGEERAKGNILERFSAQQFPDLHSELNLSSLELGDSALYFCASSVSTGGNNEKLFFGSGTQLSVL.

The CDR3 coding sequence is TGTGCCAGCAGTTCCCCCCTTAGAAATGGAGACAATGAGCAGTTCTTC. Protein product: CASSSPLRNGDNEQFF. The chain carries TRBV27 and TRBJ2-1, with D unclear. V was clipped by 4 bases and J by 5 bases, with 18 bases between them. CDR1 MNHEY and CDR2 SMNVEV come from the germline V gene (reference sequence). CDR3 size: 16 residues.

The chain recombines TRBV19 with TRBJ2-1, with 9 bases matching TRBD2. Trimming at V came to 0 bases and at J to 4 bases, leaving 7 bases not matched to a gene. The CDR3 loop spans 17 amino acids. CDR1 is LNHDA and CDR2 is SQIVND in the germline V gene (reference sequence). The CDR3 loop is CASSIDLRGLAYNEQFF. The DNA of the CDR3 is TGTGCCAGTAGTATAGATCTGAGGGGACTAGCTTACAATGAGCAGTTCTTC.

The CDR3 DNA sequence: TGCAGCGCCACGACAGTGAACACTGAAGCTTTCTTT. Its protein is CSATTVNTEAFF. The V call is TRBV29-1, the J call TRBJ1-1, with D possibly being TRBD1 (5 bases). CDR1 and CDR2 (germline): SQVTM, ANQGSEA. The CDR3 has 12 amino acids. V was pared by 7 bases and J by 0 bases, with 9 bases between.

The chain couples TRBV7-3 to TRBJ2-1; the D is unclear. The V gene lost 3 bases and the J gene lost 7 bases, with 10 bases spanning the gap. The CDR3 extends over 13 amino acids. Germline CDR1 and CDR2: SGHTA and FQGTGA. CDR3 amino acids: CASSLAESNEQFF. CDR3 bases: TGTGCCAGCAGCTTGGCGGAGAGTAATGAGCAGTTCTTC.

This clone was detected once. The V and J genes are TRBV27 and TRBJ2-5; TRBD2 aligns across 12 bases. V lost 6 bases and J lost 3; bases outside the gene matches: 5. Germline loops: CDR1 MNHEY, CDR2 SMNVEV (reference sequence). The CDR3 contains 15 residues. The DNA of the CDR3 is TGTGCCAGCAGCCCTAGACTAGCGGGAGAAGAGACCCAGTACTTC. Translated, it gives CASSPRLAGEETQYF.

This sequence joins TRBV6-5 and TRBJ1-2; D may be TRBD1 (6 bases). The CDR3 runs to 13 residues. The V and J ends lost 2 bases and 2 bases respectively, with 6 bases between them. CDR1 MNHEY and CDR2 SVGAGI come from the germline V gene. CDR3 sequence (DNA): TGTGCCAGCAGTTACGGACAGAACTATGGCTACACCTTC. Its translation: CASSYGQNYGYTF.

The chain employs TRBV30 and TRBJ2-5, with 7 bases identical to TRBD2. Germline values: CDR1 GTSNPN, CDR2 SVGIG (reference sequence). The CDR3 is made up of 13 amino acids. V trimming: 4 bases; J trimming: 1 base; junction bases outside the gene matches: 3. The CDR3 coding sequence is TGTGCCTGGACTCCGGGGGGCCAAGAGACCCAGTACTTC. Translation gives CAWTPGGQETQYF.

The chain uses TRBV19 and TRBJ1-3; D might be TRBD1 (5 bases). CDR1 and CDR2 from the germline V gene are LNHDA and SQIVND (reference sequence). CDR3 length equals 15 residues. V dropped 6 bases and J dropped 6 bases, with 18 bases sitting between them. In DNA form, the CDR3 reads TGTGCCAGTAGCCTTGGAGGGACGACTCTAAACACCATATATTTT. This codes for CASSLGGTTLNTIYF.

The chain combines TRBV7-8 with TRBJ2-3; 9 bases match TRBD2. This CDR3 is 15 amino acids long. Trimming cost V 1 base and J 4 bases; bases outside gene matches: 3. Looked up from germline, CDR1 is SGHVS and CDR2 is FQNEAQ. Here the CDR3 DNA reads TGTGCCAGCAGCTTAGGACTAGCGGCTTCAGATACGCAGTATTTT. Encoded protein: CASSLGLAASDTQYF.

The sample holds one count of this clone. CDR3 amino acids: CASSSLPGGESTEAFF. In DNA form, the CDR3 reads TGTGCCAGCAGTTCCCTCCCGGGTGGGGAGTCCACTGAAGCTTTCTTT. The chain combines TRBV28 with TRBJ1-1; D call uncertain. Trimming shortened V by 4 bases and J by 4 bases, and 19 bases separated the two germline ends. CDR1 and CDR2 (germline): MDHEN, SYDVKM. The CDR3 is made up of 16 amino acids. Full variable domain (remainder filled in from reference TRBV28 and TRBJ1-1): DVKVTQSSRYLVKRTGEKVFLECVQDMDHENMFWYRQDPGLGLRLIYFSYDVKMKEKGDIPEGYSVSREKKERFSLILESASTNQTSMYLCASSSLPGGESTEAFFGQGTRLTVV.

The chain recombines TRBV19 with TRBJ2-2; 7 nucleotides align to TRBD1. CDR1 is LNHDA and CDR2 is SQIVND in the germline V gene (reference sequence). The CDR3 covers 16 residues. J was trimmed by 5 bases and V by 8 bases; bases with no gene match: 14. The CDR3 loop is CASGPDGRGFTGELFF. The CDR3 DNA sequence: TGTGCCAGTGGGCCGGATGGCAGGGGGTTTACCGGGGAGCTGTTTTTT.

The chain uses TRBV6-6 and TRBJ2-7; 8 positions agree with TRBD1. The CDR3 is 14 amino acids. V was clipped by 5 bases and J by 0 bases; unmatched bases: 3. CDR1 MNHNY and CDR2 SVGAGI come from the germline V gene (reference sequence). In DNA, the CDR3 is TGTGCCAGCAGTACAGGGGGTACCTCCTACGAGCAGTACTTC. It translates to CASSTGGTSYEQYF.

This clone occurred a few times. This sequence joins TRBV11-1 and TRBJ1-1; weak D call: TRBD1 (5 bases). Looked up from germline, CDR1 is SGHAT and CDR2 is FQDESV (reference sequence). The CDR3 covers 14 residues. Trimming shortened V by 8 bases and J by 3 bases, and 16 bases separated the two germline ends. CDR3 DNA: TGTGCCAGCGGCGCCAGGGTGAGAGACACTGAAGCTTTCTTT. Residues: CASGARVRDTEAFF. Complete variable domain (other parts from reference TRBV11-1 and TRBJ1-1): EAEVAQSPRYKITEKSQAVAFWCDPISGHATLYWYRQILGQGPELLVQFQDESVVDDSQLPKDRFSAERLKGVDSTLKIQPAELGDSAMYLCASGARVRDTEAFFGQGTRLTVV.

This chain joins TRBV5-1 and TRBJ2-7, with 7 bases matching TRBD2. The germline V gene has CDR1 SGHRS and CDR2 YFSETQ. V shed 5 bases and J 4 bases; nucleotides not matched to a gene: 6. The CDR3 is 13 residues long. CDR3 residues: CASRLADLYEQYF. CDR3 in DNA: TGCGCCAGCAGGCTAGCGGACCTTTACGAGCAGTACTTC.